Below, 28 T cell receptor beta chains from the same sample are listed, as sequenced in a study of blood T cell repertoires in COVID-19. Repertoires were generated with immunoSEQ multiplex PCR, while TCRdb's copy carries only in-frame clones and drops some. The profile shows about 260,000 clones, 70% to 85% of them singletons. Input material: peripheral blood. These receptors were taken from a woman aged 80 or older with acute or convalescent COVID-19.

Comments on this clone: In the same sample, other DNA sequences code for this CDR3. The chain couples TRBV5-1 to TRBJ1-3; unclear D gene. Germline V gives CDR1 SGHRS, CDR2 YFSETQ. The CDR3 spans 15 residues. V was shortened by 0 bases and J by 0 bases, with 7 bases between the two germline ends. The CDR3 loop reads CASSLGQSSGNTIYF. CDR3 DNA sequence: TGCGCCAGCAGCTTGGGACAAAGCTCTGGAAACACCATATATTTT.

Note on this clone: One end of the junction is discordant with germline, which a read error may explain. The chain recombines TRBV10-3 with TRBJ1-6, with D possibly being TRBD1 (5 bases). Germline CDR1 is ENHRY and CDR2 is SYGVKD. CDR3 length: 15 residues. DNA of the CDR3: TGTGCCATCAGCGACTCCACAGGAGATAATTCACCCCACCACTTT. Encoded protein: CAISDSTGDNSPHHF.

CDR3 protein: CASSLQGTHSKYGYTF. The CDR3 nucleotides are TGTGCCAGCAGCTTACAGGGGACCCACTCCAAATATGGCTACACCTTC. The chain recombines TRBV11-2 with TRBJ1-2; possibly TRBD1 for D (6 bases). The V and J ends lost 2 bases and 5 bases respectively, with 18 bases between them. From germline, CDR1 is SGHAT and CDR2 FQNNGV. This CDR3 is 16 amino acids long.

The chain links TRBV4-1 to TRBJ2-1; weak D call: TRBD2 (5 bases). The CDR3 extends over 15 amino acids. The V gene lost 0 bases and the J gene lost 6 bases, with 12 bases spanning the gap. Germline V gives CDR1 MGHRA, CDR2 YSYEKL. CDR3 nucleotides: TGCGCCAGCAGCCAAGATTATCGGGATCGCAATGAGCAGTTCTTC. As protein: CASSQDYRDRNEQFF.

V and J are TRBV5-1 and TRBJ2-7; 9 nucleotides line up with TRBD1. Germline CDR1 reads SGHRS; CDR2 reads YFSETQ. The CDR3 totals 15 residues. V shed 4 bases, J shed 2 bases, and the junction held 7 bases outside the gene matches. Written as DNA, the CDR3 is TGCGCCAGCAGCAAACAGGGGGCGCAAGCCTACGAGCAGTACTTC. It is translated as CASSKQGAQAYEQYF.

This clone occurred once. The chain uses TRBV7-2 and TRBJ2-7; D might be TRBD2 (6 bases). The CDR3 length is 14 residues. Per the germline V gene, CDR1 is SGHTA and CDR2 is FQGNSA. V was cut by 4 bases and J by 0 bases, with 10 bases left in between. CDR3 in amino acids: CASSWDSNSYEQYF. In DNA, the CDR3 is TGTGCCAGCAGCTGGGACTCCAACTCCTACGAGCAGTACTTC.

The chain links TRBV5-6 to TRBJ2-1, with TRBD2 matching over 10 bases. The V gene end was trimmed by 1 base and the J gene end by 3 bases; junction bases not matched to a gene: 10. Germline CDR1 is SGHDT and CDR2 is YYEEEE. The CDR3 runs to 18 residues. The CDR3 region has the DNA TGTGCCAGCAGCTTGAGGACTAGCGGAGTGGGGGTCTACAATGAGCAGTTCTTC. Protein: CASSLRTSGVGVYNEQFF. Full variable domain (remainder filled in from reference TRBV5-6 and TRBJ2-1): DAGVTQSPTHLIKTRGQQVTLRCSPKSGHDTVSWYQQALGQGPQFIFQYYEEEERQRGNFPDRFSGHQFPNYSSELNVNALLLGDSALYLCASSLRTSGVGVYNEQFFGPGTRLTVL.

This clone came up a few times. The chain links TRBV5-6 to TRBJ2-1; tentatively, D is TRBD1 (6 bases). The CDR3 is made up of 14 amino acids. Deletions cut 4 bases from V and 7 bases from J, with 15 bases between. Germline V gene data show CDR1 as SGHDT and CDR2 as YYEEEE. The CDR3 is CASSRRDIRNEQFF. The CDR3 coding sequence is TGTGCCAGCAGCCGAAGGGACATTCGAAATGAGCAGTTCTTC.

This clone was seen only once. The chain joins TRBV5-6 to TRBJ2-2; 10 bases fit TRBD1. Germline values: CDR1 SGHDT, CDR2 YYEEEE. CDR3 size: 16 residues. Losses at the gene ends were 4 bases for V and 5 bases for J; bases not matched to a gene: 8. CDR3 residues: CASSTGTGVGTGELFF. As DNA, the CDR3 is TGTGCCAGCAGCACCGGGACAGGGGTTGGTACCGGGGAGCTGTTTTTT.

This chain links TRBV7-2 with TRBJ1-5, with D perhaps TRBD1 (5 bases). The germline CDR1 and CDR2 sequences are SGHTA and FQGNSA. The CDR3 is 14 amino acids. The V end lost 4 bases, the J end lost 7 bases, and 14 bases lay between the germline ends. In nucleotides, the CDR3 is TGTGCCAGCAGCTCTAATTCAGGGATCCAGCCCCAGCATTTT. Encoded protein: CASSSNSGIQPQHF.

The V and J genes are TRBV2 and TRBJ2-6, with TRBD1 identical over 9 bases. This CDR3 spans 18 amino acids. Germline assignment: CDR1 SNHLY and CDR2 FYNNEI. Trimming removed 6 bases from V and 1 base from J; junction bases left unmatched: 10. The CDR3 sequence: CASSPGQGVKSGANVLTF. CDR3 sequence (DNA): TGTGCCAGCAGCCCGGGACAGGGAGTGAAATCTGGGGCCAACGTCCTGACTTTC.

The chain employs TRBV18 and TRBJ1-4, with TRBD1 matching 10 bases. This CDR3 contains 14 residues. Germline V CDR1 and CDR2: KGHSH, LQKENI. Losses at the gene ends were 4 bases for V and 7 bases for J; bases not matched to a gene: 3. DNA for the CDR3: TGTGCCAGCTCACTTGGACAGGGGGGTGAAAAACTGTTTTTT. Its protein is CASSLGQGGEKLFF.

The gene calls are TRBV2 and TRBJ2-2, with 9 bases matching TRBD1. With V trimmed by 6 bases and J by 5 bases, 7 bases remained unmatched. Germline V lookup: CDR1 SNHLY, CDR2 FYNNEI. The CDR3 consists of 15 residues. The CDR3 loop is CASSPGQGGTGELFF. The CDR3 DNA is TGTGCCAGCAGCCCGGGACAGGGTGGTACCGGGGAGCTGTTTTTT. Together with reference TRBV2 and TRBJ2-2, the CDR3 gives the full variable domain: EPEVTQTPSHQVTQMGQEVILRCVPISNHLYFYWYRQILGQKVEFLVSFYNNEISEKSEIFDDQFSVERPDGSNFTLKIRSTKLEDSAMYFCASSPGQGGTGELFFGEGSRLTVL.

The rearrangement uses TRBV5-4 and TRBJ2-7; perhaps TRBD2 as D (6 bases). The CDR3 spans 15 residues. Germline CDR1 reads SGHNT; CDR2 reads YYREEE (reference sequence). Trimming took 0 bases from V and 4 from J, leaving 14 bases between them. CDR3 residues: CASSLGLGGAYEQYF. The DNA for the CDR3 is TGTGCCAGCAGCTTGGGACTAGGCGGAGCTTACGAGCAGTACTTC.

The chain combines TRBV4-1 with TRBJ1-1, with TRBD1 matching 7 bases. Germline trimming cut 1 base from V and 5 bases from J; bases unmatched to any gene: 10. In germline, CDR1 is MGHRA, CDR2 YSYEKL. There are 16 residues in the CDR3. CDR3 nucleotides: TGCGCCAGCAGCCAAGTTACGGGACAGCGGTCAACTGAAGCTTTCTTT. It yields the protein CASSQVTGQRSTEAFF.

The rearrangement joins TRBV7-2 to TRBJ1-5, with D perhaps matching TRBD1 (5 bases). The CDR3 is made up of 13 amino acids. Germline V gene lookup returns CDR1 SGHTA and CDR2 FQGNSA. Trimming took 5 bases from V and 7 from J, leaving 12 bases between them. CDR3 DNA sequence: TGTGCCAGCAGCAACACTCAGGGACAGCCCCAGCATTTT. Translating gives CASSNTQGQPQHF.

The chain combines TRBV10-2 with TRBJ1-5; D perhaps matches TRBD1 (5 bases). In germline, CDR1 is WSHSY, CDR2 SAAADI. The CDR3 length is 14 residues. Trimming took off 4 bases at V and 3 bases at J, with 10 bases between the two ends. CDR3 sequence: CASSVGGTNQPQHF. DNA for the CDR3: TGCGCCAGCAGTGTGGGAGGGACCAATCAGCCCCAGCATTTT.

V and J are TRBV4-3 and TRBJ2-7; TRBD1 aligns across 10 bases. Unmatched junction bases numbered 4, after V lost 4 bases and J lost 4 bases. The CDR3 is 14 amino acids. Per germline, CDR1 LGHNA and CDR2 YSLEER. The CDR3 DNA sequence: TGCGCCAGCAGCCCGGGACAGGGGTTTTACGAGCAGTACTTC. Its translation is CASSPGQGFYEQYF.

V is TRBV6-5 and J is TRBJ1-4; no reliable D call. The CDR3 extends over 15 amino acids. V lost 6 bases to trimming and J lost 0 bases, with 11 bases between them. Germline V CDR1 and CDR2: MNHEY, SVGAGI. The CDR3 nucleotides are TGTGCCAGCAGCTCCCTTGGAGCAACTAATGAAAAACTGTTTTTT. It translates to CASSSLGATNEKLFF.

This sequence joins TRBV19 and TRBJ2-7, with 7 bases matching TRBD2. This CDR3 has 16 amino acids. Germline V CDR1 and CDR2: LNHDA, SQIVND (reference sequence). Trimming at V came to 4 bases and at J to 5 bases, leaving 14 bases not matched to a gene. DNA of the CDR3: TGTGCCAGTAGTACGTCCTTTGCGGGAGAAACCCACGAGCAGTACTTC. Translated, it gives CASSTSFAGETHEQYF.

The V call is TRBV5-1, the J call TRBJ2-1; the match to TRBD1 covers 9 bases. Germline V gives CDR1 SGHRS, CDR2 YFSETQ. The CDR3 is made up of 15 amino acids. Germline trimming cut 4 bases from V and 7 bases from J; bases unmatched to any gene: 9. CDR3 nucleotides: TGCGCCAGCAGCCCCCGGGACAGGGCCTGGAATGAGCAGTTCTTC. This translates into CASSPRDRAWNEQFF.

For the CDR3, the DNA is TGCGCCAGCTCACCCGGGTCAAATAACTATGGCTACACCTTC. The encoded protein is CASSPGSNNYGYTF. The chain combines TRBV5-1 with TRBJ1-2; unclear D gene. V lost 7 bases to trimming and J lost 1 base, with 14 bases between them. The CDR3 is 14 residues long. CDR1 SGHRS and CDR2 YFSETQ come from the germline V gene. Supplemented by reference TRBV5-1 and TRBJ1-2, the full variable domain reads KAGVTQTPRYLIKTRGQQVTLSCSPISGHRSVSWYQQTPGQGLQFLFEYFSETQRNKGNFPGRFSGRQFSNSRSEMNVSTLELGDSALYLCASSPGSNNYGYTFGSGTRLTVV.

The table lists this clone with a few counts. The genes are TRBV11-2 and TRBJ2-7; weak D call: TRBD1 (6 bases). The CDR3 contains 16 residues. V lost 5 bases and J lost 3, with 20 bases in between. In germline, CDR1 is SGHAT, CDR2 FQNNGV. This chain's CDR3 is CASSPLNRDGDYEQYF. The DNA for the CDR3 is TGTGCCAGCAGCCCCTTAAACAGGGACGGCGACTACGAGCAGTACTTC. The variable domain in full, with the rest retrieved from reference TRBV11-2 and TRBJ2-7, is EAGVAQSPRYKIIEKRQSVAFWCNPISGHATLYWYQQILGQGPKLLIQFQNNGVVDDSQLPKDRFSAERLKGVDSTLKIQPAKLEDSAVYLCASSPLNRDGDYEQYFGPGTRLTVT.

The genes are TRBV11-2 and TRBJ1-6, with a weak D call TRBD1 (6 bases). The CDR3 has 15 amino acids. Trimming removed 4 bases from V and 4 bases from J, with 11 bases in between. CDR1 and CDR2 from the germline V gene are SGHAT and FQNNGV. The CDR3 coding sequence is TGTGCCAGCAGCTGGACAGCTCGATATAATTCACCCCTCCACTTT. Translated: CASSWTARYNSPLHF.

The V call is TRBV5-1, the J call TRBJ2-2, with unresolved D. This CDR3 is built from 13 residues. V was trimmed by 5 bases and J by 7 bases, leaving 12 bases between them. Per germline, CDR1 SGHRS and CDR2 YFSETQ. This CDR3 reads CASRGVLDGELFF. CDR3 DNA sequence: TGCGCCAGCAGGGGCGTTTTGGACGGGGAGCTGTTTTTT.

J is TRBJ2-2 and V is TRBV5-6; a possible D gene is TRBD2 (5 bases). V was shortened by 1 base and J by 0 bases, with 7 bases between the two germline ends. The CDR3 sequence is 15 residues long. Germline-derived CDR1 and CDR2 are SGHDT and YYEEEE. CDR3 protein: CASSLRGTNTGELFF. CDR3 coding DNA: TGTGCCAGCAGCTTGCGGGGAACGAACACCGGGGAGCTGTTTTTT. Full variable domain (rest looked up from reference TRBV5-6 and TRBJ2-2): DAGVTQSPTHLIKTRGQQVTLRCSPKSGHDTVSWYQQALGQGPQFIFQYYEEEERQRGNFPDRFSGHQFPNYSSELNVNALLLGDSALYLCASSLRGTNTGELFFGEGSRLTVL.

The genes are TRBV5-8 and TRBJ2-1, with 9 bases identical to TRBD1. The germline V gene has CDR1 SGHTS and CDR2 YDEGEE. The CDR3 consists of 13 residues. Trimming took 1 base from V and 15 from J; bases not matched to a gene: 8. The CDR3: CASSLHLGQGSFF. DNA of the CDR3: TGTGCCAGCAGCTTGCACTTGGGACAGGGTTCGTTCTTC.

The chain uses TRBV19 and TRBJ1-5; a weak D match, TRBD1 (6 bases). The V end was cut by 7 bases, the J end by 4 bases, with 11 bases between. The germline V gene encodes CDR1 LNHDA and CDR2 SQIVND (reference sequence). The CDR3 is 13 amino acids. For the CDR3, the DNA is TGTGCCAGTACCGGACAGCCTAATCAGCCCCAGCATTTT. It specifies CASTGQPNQPQHF.